The clone carrying this T cell receptor beta chain was detected only a few times. Its target is unknown. This sample is drawn from a study of T cells in Graves' hyperthyroidism and ophthalmopathy. General study results and limits: Ophthalmopathy could be told apart from stable hyperthyroidism with a 13 V-J model.

Trimming pared 2 bases from V and 6 bases from J, leaving 11 bases between. Germline V gives CDR1 MGHDK, CDR2 SYGVNS. CDR3 length: 15 residues. Amplification targeted TCR beta CDR3 regions from RNA transcripts. HTBI primers were used for first-round RT-PCR of the TCR CDR3. TCRdb processed the multiplex PCR reads anew with MiXCR; each CDR3 protein has one entry. The sample records a few hundred thousand distinct CDR3 sequences, about 15% being singletons. Based on clinical symptoms, serum thyroxine and TRAb, thyroid ultrasound and orbital computed tomography, diagnoses were reached. The sequence was obtained from a woman between 18 and 29 years old with Graves' ophthalmopathy. V usage is TRBV25-1 and J usage is TRBJ1-6; weak D call: TRBD1 (6 bases). Material for sequencing was blood. The CDR3 coding sequence is TGTGCCAGCAGTGAAGGCGGCAGGGGTAATTCACCCCTCCACTTT. Its protein product is CASSEGGRGNSPLHF.